Listed here is a single TCR beta chain. Its antigen is undetermined. This specimen belongs to a study of OX40 agonist ivuxolimab in advanced cancers. Study-wide background: Ivuxolimab, which patients received intravenously every 2 weeks, was dosed at 0.01 to 10 mg/kg. Dose-escalation cases comprised hepatocellular carcinoma, melanoma, renal cell or head and neck cancer. It was permissible to have had prior anti-PD-1, anti-PD-L1 or anti-CTLA-4 therapy, and under 45% had some.

CDR1 is SGHAT, CDR2 FQNNGV, per germline. V lost 5 bases to trimming and J lost 8 bases, with 30 bases between them. The CDR3 runs to 19 residues. Only in-frame clones appear in the TCRdb table, and some are missing; sequencing was by immunoSEQ multiplex PCR. There are more than 20,000 clones in the sample; over 60% occur only once, and approximately 20% lies in the top ten. Study results and limitations: Dosing at 0.1 to 3.0 mg/kg was accompanied by clonal expansion of CD4+ and CD8+ blood T cells by week 6.

This specimen was CD4+ or CD8+ T cells sorted from blood, taken in a trial of the OX40 agonist ivuxolimab. The sequence was obtained from an adult with an advanced solid tumor such as melanoma, head and neck, liver or kidney cancer. J is TRBJ2-2 and V is TRBV11-2, with D possibly being TRBD1 or TRBD2 (6 bases each). As DNA, the CDR3 is TGTGCCAGCAGCCCGGGGGCCCAAGGGTACTCCGCACACTCGGGGGAGCTGTTTTTT. It specifies CASSPGAQGYSAHSGELFF. Full variable domain (rest looked up from reference TRBV11-2 and TRBJ2-2): EAGVAQSPRYKIIEKRQSVAFWCNPISGHATLYWYQQILGQGPKLLIQFQNNGVVDDSQLPKDRFSAERLKGVDSTLKIQPAKLEDSAVYLCASSPGAQGYSAHSGELFFGEGSRLTVL.